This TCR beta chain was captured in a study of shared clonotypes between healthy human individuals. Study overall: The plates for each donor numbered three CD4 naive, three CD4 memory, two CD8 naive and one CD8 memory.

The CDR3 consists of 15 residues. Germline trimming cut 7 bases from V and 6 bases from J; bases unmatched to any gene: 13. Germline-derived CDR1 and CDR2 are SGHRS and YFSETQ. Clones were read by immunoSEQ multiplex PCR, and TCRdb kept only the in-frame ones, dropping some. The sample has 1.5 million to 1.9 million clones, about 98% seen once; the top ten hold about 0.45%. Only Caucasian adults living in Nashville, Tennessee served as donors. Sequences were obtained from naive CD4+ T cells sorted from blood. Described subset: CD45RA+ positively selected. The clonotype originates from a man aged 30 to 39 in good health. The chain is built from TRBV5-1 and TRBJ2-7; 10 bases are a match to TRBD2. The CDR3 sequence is CASRDCLAGECEQYF. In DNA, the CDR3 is TGCGCCAGCCGGGATTGTCTAGCGGGAGAATGCGAGCAGTACTTC. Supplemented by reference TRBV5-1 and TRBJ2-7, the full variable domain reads KAGVTQTPRYLIKTRGQQVTLSCSPISGHRSVSWYQQTPGQGLQFLFEYFSETQRNKGNFPGRFSGRQFSNSRSEMNVSTLELGDSALYLCASRDCLAGECEQYFGPGTRLTVT.